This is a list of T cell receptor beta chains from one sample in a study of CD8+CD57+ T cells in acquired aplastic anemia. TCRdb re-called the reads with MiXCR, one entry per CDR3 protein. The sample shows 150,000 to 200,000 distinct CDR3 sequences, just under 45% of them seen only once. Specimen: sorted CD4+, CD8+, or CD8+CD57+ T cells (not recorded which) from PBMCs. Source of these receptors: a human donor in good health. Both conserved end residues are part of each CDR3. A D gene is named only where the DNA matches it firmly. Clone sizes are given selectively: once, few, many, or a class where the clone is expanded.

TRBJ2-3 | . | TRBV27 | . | CASRDRGGPTDTQYF | TGTGCCAGCAGGGACAGAGGGGGGCCTACAGATACGCAGTATTTT
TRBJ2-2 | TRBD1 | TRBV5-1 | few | CASTLTGDALRAGELFF | TGCGCCAGCACCCTTACAGGGGATGCGCTACGTGCCGGGGAGCTGTTTTTT
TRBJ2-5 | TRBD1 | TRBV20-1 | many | CSARGDRGQETQYF | TGCAGTGCTAGGGGGGACAGGGGCCAAGAGACCCAGTACTTC
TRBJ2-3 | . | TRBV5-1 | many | CASSDTQYF | TGCGCCAGTTCAGATACGCAGTATTTT
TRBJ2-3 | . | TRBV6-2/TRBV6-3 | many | CASSYSTPSTDTQYF | TGTGCCAGCAGTTACTCGACCCCTAGCACAGATACGCAGTATTTT
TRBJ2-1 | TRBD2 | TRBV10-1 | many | CASSDIAGDKNEQFF | TGCGCCAGCAGTGATATAGCGGGAGATAAGAATGAGCAGTTCTTC
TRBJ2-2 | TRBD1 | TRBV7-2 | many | CASKSGTGDNGELFF | TGTGCCAGCAAGTCCGGGACAGGGGATAACGGGGAGCTGTTTTTT
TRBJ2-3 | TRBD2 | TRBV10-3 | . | CAQLTAGGGDTQYF | TGTGCCCAACTGACAGCGGGGGGGGGGGATACGCAGTATTTT
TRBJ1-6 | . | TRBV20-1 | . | CSASRQGRPLHF | TGCAGTGCTAGCCGGCAGGGGAGACCCCTCCACTTT
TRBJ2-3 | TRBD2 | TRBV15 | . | CATRGLAGGLDTQYF | TGTGCCACCAGAGGGCTAGCGGGAGGTCTCGATACGCAGTATTTT
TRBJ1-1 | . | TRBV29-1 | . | CSVTTLTEAFF | TGCAGCGTCACGACTCTCACTGAAGCTTTCTTT
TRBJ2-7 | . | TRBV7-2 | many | CASSSRAESSYEQYF | TGTGCCAGCAGCTCCCGAGCGGAGAGCTCCTACGAGCAGTACTTC
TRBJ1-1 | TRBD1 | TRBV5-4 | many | CASSGTEMNTEAFF | TGTGCCAGCAGCGGGACAGAGATGAACACTGAAGCTTTCTTT
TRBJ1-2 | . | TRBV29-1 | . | CSVHGGGGPGGYTF | TGCAGCGTCCACGGTGGGGGGGGCCCTGGGGGCTACACCTTC
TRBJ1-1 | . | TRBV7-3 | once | CASSLGGFTEAFF | TGTGCCAGCAGCTTAGGGGGTTTCACTGAAGCTTTCTTT
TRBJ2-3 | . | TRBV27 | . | CASKSVGDTQCF | TGTGCCAGCAAGAGTGTAGGTGATACGCAGTGTTTT
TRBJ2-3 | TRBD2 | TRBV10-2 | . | CASSERSSGRDTQYF | TGCGCCAGCAGTGAGCGGTCCAGCGGGAGAGATACGCAGTATTTT
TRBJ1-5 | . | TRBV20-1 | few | CSAPQWGRGNQPQHF | TGCAGTGCCCCCCAGTGGGGTCGCGGCAATCAGCCCCAGCATTTT
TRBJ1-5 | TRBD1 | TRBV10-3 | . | CAISERQGDQPQHF | TGTGCCATCAGTGAGAGACAGGGAGATCAGCCCCAGCATTTT
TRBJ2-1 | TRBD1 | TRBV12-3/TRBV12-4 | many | CASSQQGAPPNEQFF | TGTGCCAGCAGTCAACAGGGGGCCCCCCCCAATGAGCAGTTCTTC
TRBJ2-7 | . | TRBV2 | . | CASSEGVIPYF | TGTGCCAGCAGTGAAGGTGTAATTCCGTACTTC
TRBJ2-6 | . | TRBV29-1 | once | CSVALSTGANVLTF | TGCAGCGTTGCTTTGTCAACTGGGGCCAACGTCCTGACTTTC
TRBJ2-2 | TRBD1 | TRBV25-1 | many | CASSASRGSGRELFF | TGTGCCAGCAGTGCGTCCAGGGGGTCGGGAAGGGAGCTGTTTTTT
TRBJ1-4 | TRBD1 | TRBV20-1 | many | CSATGTGEKLFF | TGCAGTGCTACCGGGACAGGTGAAAAACTGTTTTTT
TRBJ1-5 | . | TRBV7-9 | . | CASSLADQPQHF | TGTGCCAGCAGCTTAGCTGACCAGCCCCAGCATTTT
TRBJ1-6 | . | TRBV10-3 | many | CAISEFGVKGDSPLHF | TGTGCCATCAGTGAGTTCGGGGTAAAAGGGGATTCACCCCTCCACTTT
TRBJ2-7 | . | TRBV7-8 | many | CASSPDTYEQYF | TGTGCCAGCAGCCCCGACACGTACGAGCAGTACTTC
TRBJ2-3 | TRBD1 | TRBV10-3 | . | CAISDGVGQLLTDTQYF | TGTGCCATCAGTGATGGTGTGGGACAGCTCCTTACAGATACGCAGTATTTT